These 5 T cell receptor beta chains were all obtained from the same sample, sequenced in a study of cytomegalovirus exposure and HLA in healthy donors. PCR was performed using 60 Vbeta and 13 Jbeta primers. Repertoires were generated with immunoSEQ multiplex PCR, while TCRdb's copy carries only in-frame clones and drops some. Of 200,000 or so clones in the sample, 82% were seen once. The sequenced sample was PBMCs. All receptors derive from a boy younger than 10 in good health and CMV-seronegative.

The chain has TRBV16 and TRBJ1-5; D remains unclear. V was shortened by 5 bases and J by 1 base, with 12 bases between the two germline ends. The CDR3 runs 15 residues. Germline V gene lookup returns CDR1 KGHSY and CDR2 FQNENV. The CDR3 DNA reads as TGTGCCAGCAGCTTCTTAGGAGTGAGCAATCAGCCCCAGCATTTT. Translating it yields CASSFLGVSNQPQHF.

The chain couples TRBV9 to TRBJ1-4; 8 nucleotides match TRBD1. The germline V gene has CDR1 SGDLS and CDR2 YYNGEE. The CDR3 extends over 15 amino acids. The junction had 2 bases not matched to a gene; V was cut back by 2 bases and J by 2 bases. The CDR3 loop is CASSVHRGTNEKLFF. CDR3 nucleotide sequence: TGTGCCAGCAGCGTCCACAGGGGGACTAATGAAAAACTGTTTTTT.

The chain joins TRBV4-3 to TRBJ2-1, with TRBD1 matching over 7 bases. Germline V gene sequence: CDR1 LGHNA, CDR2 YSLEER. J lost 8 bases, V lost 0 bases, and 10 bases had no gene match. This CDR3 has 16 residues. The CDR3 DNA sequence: TGCGCCAGCAGCCAAGATTACGAAGGGGGCACGTATGAGCAGTTCTTC. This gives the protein CASSQDYEGGTYEQFF.

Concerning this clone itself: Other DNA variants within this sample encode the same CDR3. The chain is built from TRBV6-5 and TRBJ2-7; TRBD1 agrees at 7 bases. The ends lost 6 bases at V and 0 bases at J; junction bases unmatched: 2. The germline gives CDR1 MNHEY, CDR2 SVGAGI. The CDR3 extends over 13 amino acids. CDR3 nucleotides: TGTGCCAGCAGGAGGGACAGCTCCTACGAGCAGTACTTC. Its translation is CASRRDSSYEQYF.

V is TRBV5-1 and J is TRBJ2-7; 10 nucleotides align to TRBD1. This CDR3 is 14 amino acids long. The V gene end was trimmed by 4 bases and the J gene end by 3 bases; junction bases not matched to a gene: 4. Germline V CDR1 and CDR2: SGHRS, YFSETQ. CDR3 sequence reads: CASSPGDRGYEQYF. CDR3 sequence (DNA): TGCGCCAGCAGCCCCGGGGACAGGGGCTACGAGCAGTACTTC.